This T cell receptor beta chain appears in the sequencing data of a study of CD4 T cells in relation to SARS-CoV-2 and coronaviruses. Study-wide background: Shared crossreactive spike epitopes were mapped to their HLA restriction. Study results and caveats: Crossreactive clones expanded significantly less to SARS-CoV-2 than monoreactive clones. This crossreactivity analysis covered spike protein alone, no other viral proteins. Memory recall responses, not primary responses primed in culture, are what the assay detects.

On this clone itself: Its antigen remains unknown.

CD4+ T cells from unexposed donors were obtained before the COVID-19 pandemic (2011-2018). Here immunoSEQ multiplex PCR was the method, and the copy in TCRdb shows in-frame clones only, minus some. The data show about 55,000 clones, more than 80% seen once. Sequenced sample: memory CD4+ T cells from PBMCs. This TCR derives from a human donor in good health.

CDR3: CASSVGPEPSSYEQYF. DNA for the CDR3: TGTGCCAGCAGCGTAGGTCCAGAACCGAGCTCCTACGAGCAGTACTTC. This chain uses TRBV9 with TRBJ2-7; D is unclear. The V end lost 0 bases, the J end lost 0 bases, and 13 bases lay between the germline ends. CDR3 length: 16 amino acids. Germline V gene data show CDR1 as SGDLS and CDR2 as YYNGEE.